The T cell receptor beta chain described here comes from a study of graft-versus-host responses after intestinal transplantation. Responders (200,000, CFSE-labeled) were co-plated with 200,000 irradiated, violet-dye-labeled stimulators. The table came from immunoSEQ multiplex PCR; TCRdb's copy has only in-frame clones and leaves some out. The table lists 20,000 to 25,000 clones, less than 40% of them singletons, with 9.2% in the top ten. This clone is judged medium-sized. Trimming took 9 bases from V and 3 from J; bases not matched to a gene: 8. Germline V gene lookup returns CDR1 LNHDA and CDR2 SQIVND (reference sequence). The CDR3 runs to 14 residues.

The origin of this receptor is a human patient who received an intestinal transplant. This sample comprised alloreactive CD8+ T cells from a mixed lymphocyte reaction culture, obtained before intestinal transplant. Subset noted: CFSE-low proliferating T cells sorted from roughly six-day pre-transplant mixed lymphocyte reaction (GvH or HvG direction). The genes are TRBV19 and TRBJ1-3, with TRBD1 matching over 7 bases. CDR3 region: CARTGRLHGNTIYF. DNA for the CDR3: TGTGCCAGGACAGGGAGGCTACATGGAAACACCATATATTTT.